This TCR beta chain was captured in a study of tumor-infiltrating lymphocytes in primary liver carcinoma. For the study at large: Primary liver carcinoma, confirmed by histopathology, was surgically resected. Patients included men and women of 30 to 69 years. Tumor lesions were T1-T3 N0M0 and spanned about 4 to 11 cm.

TCR beta cDNA was prepared out of roughly 490 ng total RNA by means of a constant-region primer. Three rounds of nested multiplex PCR with slightly modified ARM-PCR produced TCR beta libraries. Primers for the first two PCR rounds were TRBV1-TRBV30 forward primers and a C-beta reverse primer (around 10 cycles per round). One entry per CDR3 protein results from TCRdb running MiXCR on the multiplex PCR reads. The sample has about 320,000 distinct CDR3 sequences; 65% are singletons. CDR1 and CDR2 from the germline V gene are SGHKS and YYEKEE (reference sequence). V gave up 5 bases and J gave up 2 bases; unmatched junction bases: 4. This CDR3 is 14 amino acids long. This clonotype was observed at least ten times. It was unsorted whole blood that yielded blood RNA, and germline DNA was also extracted.

J is TRBJ2-5 and V is TRBV5-5; 9 bases fit TRBD1. Sequencing was done on a sample of peripheral blood. The origin of this receptor is a man aged 35-49 years with primary liver carcinoma and hepatitis B virus infection. CDR3 nucleotide sequence: TGTGCCAGCAGAGGGACAGGGTTTCAAGAGACCCAGTACTTC. This sequence encodes CASRGTGFQETQYF.